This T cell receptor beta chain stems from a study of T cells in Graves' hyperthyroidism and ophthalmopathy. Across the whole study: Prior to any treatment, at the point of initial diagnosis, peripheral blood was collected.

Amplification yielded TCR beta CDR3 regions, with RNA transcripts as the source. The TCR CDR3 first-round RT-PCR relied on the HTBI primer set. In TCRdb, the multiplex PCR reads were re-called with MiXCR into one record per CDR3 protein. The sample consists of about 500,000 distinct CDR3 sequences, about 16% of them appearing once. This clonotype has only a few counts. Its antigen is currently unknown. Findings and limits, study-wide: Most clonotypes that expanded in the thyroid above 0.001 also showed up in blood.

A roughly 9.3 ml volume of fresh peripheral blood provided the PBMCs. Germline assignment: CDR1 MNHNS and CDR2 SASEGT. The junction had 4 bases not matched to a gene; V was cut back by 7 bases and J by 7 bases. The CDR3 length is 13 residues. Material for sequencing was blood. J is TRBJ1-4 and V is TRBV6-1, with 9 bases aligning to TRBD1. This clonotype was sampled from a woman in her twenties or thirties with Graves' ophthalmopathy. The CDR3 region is CASTGQGSEKLFF. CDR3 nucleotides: TGTGCCAGCACGGGACAGGGCTCTGAAAAACTGTTTTTT.